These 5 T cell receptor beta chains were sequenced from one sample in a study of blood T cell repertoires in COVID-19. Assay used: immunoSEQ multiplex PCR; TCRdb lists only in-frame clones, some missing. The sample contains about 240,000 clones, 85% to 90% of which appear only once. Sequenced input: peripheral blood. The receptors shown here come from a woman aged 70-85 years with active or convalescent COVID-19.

CDR3 in DNA: TGCAGCGTCCGAGTCGGTAGCGGGTGGTCGGGTGAGCAGTTCTTC. Encoded protein: CSVRVGSGWSGEQFF. The chain couples TRBV29-1 to TRBJ2-1, with TRBD2 matching over 7 bases. The junction had 17 bases not matched to a gene; V was cut back by 6 bases and J by 9 bases. CDR1 and CDR2 (germline): SQVTM, ANQGSEA. The CDR3 loop spans 15 amino acids.

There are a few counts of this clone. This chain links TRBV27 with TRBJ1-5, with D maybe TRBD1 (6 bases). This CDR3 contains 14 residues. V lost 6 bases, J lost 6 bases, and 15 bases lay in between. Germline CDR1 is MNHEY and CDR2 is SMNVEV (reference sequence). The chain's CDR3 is CASSTLRGRQPQHF. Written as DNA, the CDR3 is TGTGCCAGCAGCACACTCAGGGGACGTCAGCCCCAGCATTTT.

The CDR3 region is CASSPQSIGTEAFF. The DNA for the CDR3 is TGTGCCAGCAGCCCTCAATCCATCGGCACTGAAGCTTTCTTT. The V gene is TRBV27, the J gene TRBJ1-1, with unresolved D. The germline V gene encodes CDR1 MNHEY and CDR2 SMNVEV (reference sequence). With 6 bases removed from V and 4 bases from J, the gap between germline ends came to 15 bases. This CDR3 has 14 amino acids.

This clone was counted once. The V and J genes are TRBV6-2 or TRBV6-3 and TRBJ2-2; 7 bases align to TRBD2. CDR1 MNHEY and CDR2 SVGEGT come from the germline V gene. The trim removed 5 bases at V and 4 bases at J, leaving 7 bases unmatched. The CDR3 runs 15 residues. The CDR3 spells CASSPSGLSTGELFF. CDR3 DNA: TGTGCCAGCAGTCCCTCGGGACTATCCACCGGGGAGCTGTTTTTT.

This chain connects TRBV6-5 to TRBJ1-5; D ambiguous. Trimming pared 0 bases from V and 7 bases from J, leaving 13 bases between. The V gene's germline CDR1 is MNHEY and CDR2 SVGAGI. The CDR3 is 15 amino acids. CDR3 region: CASSYSRGSSQPQHF. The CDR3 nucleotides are TGTGCCAGCAGTTACTCGAGAGGGAGCTCCCAGCCCCAGCATTTT.